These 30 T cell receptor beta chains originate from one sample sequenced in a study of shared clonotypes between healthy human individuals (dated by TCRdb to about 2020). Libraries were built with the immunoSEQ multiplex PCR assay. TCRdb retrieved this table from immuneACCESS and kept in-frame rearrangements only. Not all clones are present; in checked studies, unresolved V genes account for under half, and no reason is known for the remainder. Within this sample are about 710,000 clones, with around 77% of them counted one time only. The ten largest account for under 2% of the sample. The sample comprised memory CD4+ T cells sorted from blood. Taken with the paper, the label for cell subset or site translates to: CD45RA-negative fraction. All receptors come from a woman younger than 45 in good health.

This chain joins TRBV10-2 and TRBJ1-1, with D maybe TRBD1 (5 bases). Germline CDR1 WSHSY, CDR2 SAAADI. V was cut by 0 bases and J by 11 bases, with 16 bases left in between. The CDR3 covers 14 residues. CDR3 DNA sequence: TGCGCCAGCAGTGAGTCGTCGGCCCCTGGGGGGGCTTTCTTT. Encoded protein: CASSESSAPGGAFF.

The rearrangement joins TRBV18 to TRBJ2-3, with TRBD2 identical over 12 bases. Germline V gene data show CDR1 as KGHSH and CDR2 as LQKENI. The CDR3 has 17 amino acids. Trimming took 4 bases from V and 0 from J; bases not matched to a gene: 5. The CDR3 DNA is TGTGCCAGCTCACGCGGACTAGCGGGGTCTAGCACAGATACGCAGTATTTT. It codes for CASSRGLAGSSTDTQYF.

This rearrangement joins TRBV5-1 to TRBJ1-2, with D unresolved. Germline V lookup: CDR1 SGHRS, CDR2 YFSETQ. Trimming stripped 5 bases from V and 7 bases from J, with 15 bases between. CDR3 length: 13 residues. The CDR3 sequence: CASRAVAHGGYTF. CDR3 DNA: TGCGCCAGCAGAGCGGTAGCCCACGGTGGCTACACCTTC.

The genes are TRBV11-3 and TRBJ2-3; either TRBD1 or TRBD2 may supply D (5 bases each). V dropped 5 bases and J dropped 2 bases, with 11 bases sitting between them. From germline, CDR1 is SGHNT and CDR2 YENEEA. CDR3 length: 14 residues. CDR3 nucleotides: TGTGCCAGCAGCCGTGGGACCATCACAGATACGCAGTATTTT. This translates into CASSRGTITDTQYF.

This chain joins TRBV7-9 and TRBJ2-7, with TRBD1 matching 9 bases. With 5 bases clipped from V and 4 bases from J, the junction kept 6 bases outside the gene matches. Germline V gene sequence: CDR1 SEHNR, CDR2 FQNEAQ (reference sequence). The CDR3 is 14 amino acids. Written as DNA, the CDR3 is TGTGCCAGCAGCCACCGGACAGGGGCGTACGAGCAGTACTTC. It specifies CASSHRTGAYEQYF.

CDR3: CASSEKVWQANTGELFF. For the CDR3, the DNA is TGTGCCAGCAGTGAAAAGGTGTGGCAGGCGAACACCGGGGAGCTGTTTTTT. The V call is TRBV2, the J call TRBJ2-2; D not resolved. V was shortened by 2 bases and J by 0 bases, with 13 bases between the two germline ends. The CDR3 consists of 17 residues. Germline V gene lookup returns CDR1 SNHLY and CDR2 FYNNEI.

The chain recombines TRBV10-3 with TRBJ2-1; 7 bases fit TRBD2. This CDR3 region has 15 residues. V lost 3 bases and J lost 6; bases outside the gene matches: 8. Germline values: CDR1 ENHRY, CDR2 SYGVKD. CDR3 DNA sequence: TGTGCCATCAGTGAACCGGGACTAACGCTCAATGAGCAGTTCTTC. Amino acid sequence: CAISEPGLTLNEQFF.

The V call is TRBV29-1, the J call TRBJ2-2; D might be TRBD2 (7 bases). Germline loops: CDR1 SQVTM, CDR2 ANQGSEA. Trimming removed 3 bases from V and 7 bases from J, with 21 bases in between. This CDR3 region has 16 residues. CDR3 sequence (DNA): TGCAGCGTTGAGGGGCCGGGGGGCGATGGGCACGGGGAGCTGTTTTTT. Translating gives CSVEGPGGDGHGELFF.

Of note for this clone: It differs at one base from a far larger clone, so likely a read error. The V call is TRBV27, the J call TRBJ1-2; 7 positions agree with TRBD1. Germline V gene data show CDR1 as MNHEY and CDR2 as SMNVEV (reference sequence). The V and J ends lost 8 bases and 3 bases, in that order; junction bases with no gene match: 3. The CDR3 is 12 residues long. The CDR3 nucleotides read TGTGCCAGCCCCACAGGGGACTATGGCTACACCTTC. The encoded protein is CASPTGDYGYTF.

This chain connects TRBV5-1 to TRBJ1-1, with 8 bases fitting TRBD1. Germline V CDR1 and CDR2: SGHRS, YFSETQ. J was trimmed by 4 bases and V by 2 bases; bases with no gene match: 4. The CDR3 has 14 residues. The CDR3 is CASSFDRGATEAFF. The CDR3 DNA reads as TGCGCCAGCAGCTTTGACAGGGGAGCCACTGAAGCTTTCTTT.

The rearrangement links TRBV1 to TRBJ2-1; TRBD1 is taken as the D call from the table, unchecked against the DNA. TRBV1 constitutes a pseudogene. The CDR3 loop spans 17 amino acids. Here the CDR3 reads CTSSQENSGTGGNEQFF. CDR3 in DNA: TGCACCAGCAGCCAAGAAAACTCCGGGACAGGGGGCAATGAGCAGTTCTTC.

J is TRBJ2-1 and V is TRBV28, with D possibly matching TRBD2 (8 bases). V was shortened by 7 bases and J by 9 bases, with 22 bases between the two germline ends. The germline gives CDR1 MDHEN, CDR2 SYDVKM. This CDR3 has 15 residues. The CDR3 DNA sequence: TGTGCCAGCACCCCCTCGGGAGGGGGCGTTTTTGAGCAGTTCTTC. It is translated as CASTPSGGGVFEQFF.

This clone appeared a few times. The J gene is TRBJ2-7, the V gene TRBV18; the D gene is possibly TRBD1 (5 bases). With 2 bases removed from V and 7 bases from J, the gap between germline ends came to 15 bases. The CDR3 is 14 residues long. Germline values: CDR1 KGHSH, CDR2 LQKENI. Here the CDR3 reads CASSPSGSGWEQYF. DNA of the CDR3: TGTGCCAGCTCACCATCAGGGTCAGGGTGGGAGCAGTACTTC.

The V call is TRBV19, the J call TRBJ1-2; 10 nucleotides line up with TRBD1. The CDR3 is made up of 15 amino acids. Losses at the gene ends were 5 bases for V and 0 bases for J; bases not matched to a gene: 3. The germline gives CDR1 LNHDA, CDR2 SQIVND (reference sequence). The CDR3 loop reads CASSAGTGANYGYTF. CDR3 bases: TGTGCCAGTAGTGCCGGGACAGGGGCTAACTATGGCTACACCTTC.

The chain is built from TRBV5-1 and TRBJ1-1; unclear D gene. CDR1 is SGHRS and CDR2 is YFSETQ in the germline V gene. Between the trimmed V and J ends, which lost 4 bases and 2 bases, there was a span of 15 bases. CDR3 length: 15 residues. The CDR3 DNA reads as TGCGCCAGCAGCCCCTTGGGCGCCGAAAACACTGAAGCTTTCTTT. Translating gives CASSPLGAENTEAFF.

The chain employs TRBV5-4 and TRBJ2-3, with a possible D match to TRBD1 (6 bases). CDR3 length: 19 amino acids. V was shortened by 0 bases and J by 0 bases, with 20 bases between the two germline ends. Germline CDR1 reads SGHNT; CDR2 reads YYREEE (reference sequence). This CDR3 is CASSLAMGAGETSTDTQYF. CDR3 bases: TGTGCCAGCAGCTTGGCGATGGGGGCAGGGGAAACTAGCACAGATACGCAGTATTTT.

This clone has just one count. This chain's CDR3 is CASSQASGGSYEQYF. CDR3 nucleotides: TGTGCCAGCAGCCAAGCGAGCGGGGGCTCCTACGAGCAGTACTTC. V is TRBV14 and J is TRBJ2-5, with 8 bases that match TRBD2. The DNA matches TRBJ2-7 better at its end, which makes the J call doubtful. Germline loops: CDR1 SGHDN, CDR2 FVKESK. The CDR3 length is 15 residues.

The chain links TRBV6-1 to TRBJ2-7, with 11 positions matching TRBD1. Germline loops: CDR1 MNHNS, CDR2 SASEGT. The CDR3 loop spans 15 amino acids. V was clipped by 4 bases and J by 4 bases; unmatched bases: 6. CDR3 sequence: CASSAGQGARYEQYF. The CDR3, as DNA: TGTGCCAGCAGTGCCGGACAGGGGGCTAGGTACGAGCAGTACTTC.

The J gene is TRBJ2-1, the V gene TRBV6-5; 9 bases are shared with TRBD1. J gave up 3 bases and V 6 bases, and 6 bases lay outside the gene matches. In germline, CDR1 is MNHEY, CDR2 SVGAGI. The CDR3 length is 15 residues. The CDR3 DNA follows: TGTGCCAGCAGCGAAACAGGGGGCTACTACAATGAGCAGTTCTTC. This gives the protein CASSETGGYYNEQFF.

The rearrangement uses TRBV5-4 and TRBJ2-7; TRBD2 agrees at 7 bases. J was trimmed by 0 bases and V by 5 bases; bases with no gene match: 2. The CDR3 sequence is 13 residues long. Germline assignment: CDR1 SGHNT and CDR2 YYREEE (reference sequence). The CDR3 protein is CASRSGGSYEQYF. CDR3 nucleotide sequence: TGTGCCAGCAGGTCGGGAGGCTCCTACGAGCAGTACTTC.

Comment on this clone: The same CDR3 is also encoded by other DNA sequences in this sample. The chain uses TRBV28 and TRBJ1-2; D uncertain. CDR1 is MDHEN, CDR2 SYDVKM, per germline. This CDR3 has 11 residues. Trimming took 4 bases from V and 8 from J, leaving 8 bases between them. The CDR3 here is CASSYRRGYTF. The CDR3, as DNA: TGTGCCAGCAGTTACCGAAGGGGCTACACCTTC.

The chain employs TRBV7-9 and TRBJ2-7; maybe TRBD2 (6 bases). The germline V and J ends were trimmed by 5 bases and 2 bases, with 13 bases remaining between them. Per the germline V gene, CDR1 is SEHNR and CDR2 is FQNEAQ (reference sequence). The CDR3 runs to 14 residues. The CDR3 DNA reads TGTGCCAGCAGCCGGGGACTGGGACCCTACGAGCAGTACTTC. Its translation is CASSRGLGPYEQYF.

The chain's CDR3 is CASSHGTSGRGDEQFF. CDR3 DNA: TGTGCCAGCAGCCACGGGACTAGCGGGAGGGGTGATGAGCAGTTCTTC. The V and J genes are TRBV11-1 and TRBJ2-1; TRBD2 matches at 16 bases. CDR1 is SGHAT and CDR2 is FQDESV in the germline V gene (reference sequence). The CDR3 contains 16 residues. The V segment lost 5 bases and the J segment 8 bases; nucleotides outside the gene matches: 6.

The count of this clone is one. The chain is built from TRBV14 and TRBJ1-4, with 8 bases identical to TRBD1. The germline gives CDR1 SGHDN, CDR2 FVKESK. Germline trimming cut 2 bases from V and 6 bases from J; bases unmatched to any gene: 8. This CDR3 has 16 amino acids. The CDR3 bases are TGTGCCAGCAGCCAAAAAGGGACAGGTAGCCATGAAAAACTGTTTTTT. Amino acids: CASSQKGTGSHEKLFF.

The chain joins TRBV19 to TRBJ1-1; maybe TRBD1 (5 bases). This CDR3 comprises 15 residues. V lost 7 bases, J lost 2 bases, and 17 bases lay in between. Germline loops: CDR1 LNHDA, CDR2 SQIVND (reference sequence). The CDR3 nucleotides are TGTGCCAGTAAAATGGAGGGGAGGCATAACACTGAAGCTTTCTTT. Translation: CASKMEGRHNTEAFF.

The CDR3 loop reads CASSLVGLDEQYF. As DNA, the CDR3 is TGTGCCAGCAGCTTAGTTGGTTTAGACGAGCAGTACTTC. The V gene is TRBV7-8, the J gene TRBJ2-7; D is ambiguous. Trimming took off 1 base at V and 5 bases at J, with 9 bases between the two ends. The CDR3 sequence is 13 residues long. The germline gives CDR1 SGHVS, CDR2 FQNEAQ.

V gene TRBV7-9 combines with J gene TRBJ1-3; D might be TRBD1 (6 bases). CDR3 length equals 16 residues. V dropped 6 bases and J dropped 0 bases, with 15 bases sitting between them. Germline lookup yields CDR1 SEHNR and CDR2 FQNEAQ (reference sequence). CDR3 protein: CASRLSSGASGNTIYF. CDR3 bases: TGTGCCAGCAGGCTATCATCAGGGGCCTCTGGAAACACCATATATTTT.

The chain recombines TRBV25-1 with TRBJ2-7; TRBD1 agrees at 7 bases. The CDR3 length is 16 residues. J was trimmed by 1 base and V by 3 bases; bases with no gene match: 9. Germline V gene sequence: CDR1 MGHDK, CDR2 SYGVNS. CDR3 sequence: CASSDPRTGQSYEQYF. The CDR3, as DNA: TGTGCCAGCAGTGACCCTCGGACAGGTCAGTCCTACGAGCAGTACTTC.

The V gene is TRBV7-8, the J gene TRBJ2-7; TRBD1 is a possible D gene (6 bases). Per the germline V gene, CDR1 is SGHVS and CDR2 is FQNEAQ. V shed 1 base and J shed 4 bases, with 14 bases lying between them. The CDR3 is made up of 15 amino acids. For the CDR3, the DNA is TGTGCCAGCAGCTTAGTGGGGGCGGTACAATACGAGCAGTACTTC. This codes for CASSLVGAVQYEQYF.

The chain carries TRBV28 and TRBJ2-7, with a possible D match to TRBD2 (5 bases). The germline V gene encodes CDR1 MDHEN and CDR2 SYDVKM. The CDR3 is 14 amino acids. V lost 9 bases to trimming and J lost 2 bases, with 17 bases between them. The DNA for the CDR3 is TGTGCCAGTGGAGAGGGCCAACCCCCCTACGAGCAGTACTTC. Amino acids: CASGEGQPPYEQYF.